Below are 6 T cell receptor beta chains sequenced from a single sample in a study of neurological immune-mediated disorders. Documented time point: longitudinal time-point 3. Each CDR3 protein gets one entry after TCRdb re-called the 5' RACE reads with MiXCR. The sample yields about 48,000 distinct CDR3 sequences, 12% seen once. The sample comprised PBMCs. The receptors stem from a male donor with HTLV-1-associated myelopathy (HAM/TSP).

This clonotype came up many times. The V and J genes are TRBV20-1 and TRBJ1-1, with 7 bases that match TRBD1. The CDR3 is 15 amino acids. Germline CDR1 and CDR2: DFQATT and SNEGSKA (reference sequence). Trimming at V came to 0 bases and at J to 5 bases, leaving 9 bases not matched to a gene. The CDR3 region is CSAREETRQGTEAFF. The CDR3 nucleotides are TGCAGTGCTAGAGAGGAGACACGACAGGGAACTGAAGCTTTCTTT.

The chain's CDR3 is CATSDGNHAGNTEAFF. CDR3 nucleotides: TGTGCCACCAGTGATGGGAATCATGCGGGGAACACTGAAGCTTTCTTT. The chain employs TRBV24-1 and TRBJ1-1; D remains ambiguous. Germline V lookup: CDR1 KGHDR, CDR2 SFDVKD. There are 16 residues in the CDR3. Trimming removed 3 bases at V and 1 base at J, with 14 bases between.

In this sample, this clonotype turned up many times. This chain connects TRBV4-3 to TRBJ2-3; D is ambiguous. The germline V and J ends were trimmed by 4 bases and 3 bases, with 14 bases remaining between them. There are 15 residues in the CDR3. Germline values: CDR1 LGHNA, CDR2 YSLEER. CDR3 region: CASSPSSLRTDTQYF. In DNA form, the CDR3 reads TGCGCCAGCAGCCCCTCTTCCTTAAGGACAGATACGCAGTATTTT.

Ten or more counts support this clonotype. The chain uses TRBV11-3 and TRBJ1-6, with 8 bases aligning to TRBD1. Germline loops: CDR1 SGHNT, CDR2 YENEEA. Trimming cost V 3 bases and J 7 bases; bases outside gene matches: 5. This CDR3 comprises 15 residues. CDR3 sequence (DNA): TGTGCCAGCAGCTTGGGGACAGGACCAAATTCACCCCTCCACTTT. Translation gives CASSLGTGPNSPLHF. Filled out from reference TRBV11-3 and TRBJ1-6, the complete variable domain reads EAGVVQSPRYKIIEKKQPVAFWCNPISGHNTLYWYLQNLGQGPELLIRYENEEAVDDSQLPKDRFSAERLKGVDSTLKIQPAELGDSAVYLCASSLGTGPNSPLHFGNGTRLTVT.

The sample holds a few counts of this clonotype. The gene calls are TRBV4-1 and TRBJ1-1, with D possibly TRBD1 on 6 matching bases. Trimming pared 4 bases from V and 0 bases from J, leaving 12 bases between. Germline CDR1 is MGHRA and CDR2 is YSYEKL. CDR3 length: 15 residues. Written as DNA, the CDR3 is TGCGCCAGCAGCCGACCGGGACACATGAACACTGAAGCTTTCTTT. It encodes CASSRPGHMNTEAFF.

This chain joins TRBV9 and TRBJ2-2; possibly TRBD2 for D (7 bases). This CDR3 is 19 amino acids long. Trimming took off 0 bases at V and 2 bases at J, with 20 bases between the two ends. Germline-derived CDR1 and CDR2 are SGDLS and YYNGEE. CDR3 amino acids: CASSVGPKGAGANTGELFF. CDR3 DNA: TGTGCCAGCAGCGTAGGTCCCAAAGGTGCGGGGGCCAACACCGGGGAGCTGTTTTTT.